Listed here is a single T cell receptor beta chain. Original methodology: Reference gene primer amplification gave nucleated cell count estimates. The repertoire was sequenced with immunoSEQ multiplex PCR; TCRdb's copy has only in-frame clones and lacks some. V, J and clone size are taken as reported in that table, and D and trimming were inferred from the DNA itself. This sample has about 65,000 clones, with roughly 80% found just once. CDR1 is SGDLS, CDR2 YYNGEE, per germline. The CDR3 has 16 amino acids. V gave up 4 bases and J gave up 4 bases, with 21 bases separating them. This entry is derived from a study of blood T cell repertoires in COVID-19. For the study at large: Acute and convalescent COVID-19 samples came from the United States, Italy and Spain. Sample material is recorded as cDNA or gDNA derived from T cells, B-cell-depleted T cells, or PBMCs.

The source is a human donor in a cohort sampled during active COVID-19. Material: peripheral blood. The chain employs TRBV9 and TRBJ2-7, with D possibly TRBD1 on 6 matching bases. CDR3 coding DNA: TGTGCCAGCAGCCACTCAACCGTGGACAGTCGGTACGAGCAGTACTTC. Encoded protein: CASSHSTVDSRYEQYF.